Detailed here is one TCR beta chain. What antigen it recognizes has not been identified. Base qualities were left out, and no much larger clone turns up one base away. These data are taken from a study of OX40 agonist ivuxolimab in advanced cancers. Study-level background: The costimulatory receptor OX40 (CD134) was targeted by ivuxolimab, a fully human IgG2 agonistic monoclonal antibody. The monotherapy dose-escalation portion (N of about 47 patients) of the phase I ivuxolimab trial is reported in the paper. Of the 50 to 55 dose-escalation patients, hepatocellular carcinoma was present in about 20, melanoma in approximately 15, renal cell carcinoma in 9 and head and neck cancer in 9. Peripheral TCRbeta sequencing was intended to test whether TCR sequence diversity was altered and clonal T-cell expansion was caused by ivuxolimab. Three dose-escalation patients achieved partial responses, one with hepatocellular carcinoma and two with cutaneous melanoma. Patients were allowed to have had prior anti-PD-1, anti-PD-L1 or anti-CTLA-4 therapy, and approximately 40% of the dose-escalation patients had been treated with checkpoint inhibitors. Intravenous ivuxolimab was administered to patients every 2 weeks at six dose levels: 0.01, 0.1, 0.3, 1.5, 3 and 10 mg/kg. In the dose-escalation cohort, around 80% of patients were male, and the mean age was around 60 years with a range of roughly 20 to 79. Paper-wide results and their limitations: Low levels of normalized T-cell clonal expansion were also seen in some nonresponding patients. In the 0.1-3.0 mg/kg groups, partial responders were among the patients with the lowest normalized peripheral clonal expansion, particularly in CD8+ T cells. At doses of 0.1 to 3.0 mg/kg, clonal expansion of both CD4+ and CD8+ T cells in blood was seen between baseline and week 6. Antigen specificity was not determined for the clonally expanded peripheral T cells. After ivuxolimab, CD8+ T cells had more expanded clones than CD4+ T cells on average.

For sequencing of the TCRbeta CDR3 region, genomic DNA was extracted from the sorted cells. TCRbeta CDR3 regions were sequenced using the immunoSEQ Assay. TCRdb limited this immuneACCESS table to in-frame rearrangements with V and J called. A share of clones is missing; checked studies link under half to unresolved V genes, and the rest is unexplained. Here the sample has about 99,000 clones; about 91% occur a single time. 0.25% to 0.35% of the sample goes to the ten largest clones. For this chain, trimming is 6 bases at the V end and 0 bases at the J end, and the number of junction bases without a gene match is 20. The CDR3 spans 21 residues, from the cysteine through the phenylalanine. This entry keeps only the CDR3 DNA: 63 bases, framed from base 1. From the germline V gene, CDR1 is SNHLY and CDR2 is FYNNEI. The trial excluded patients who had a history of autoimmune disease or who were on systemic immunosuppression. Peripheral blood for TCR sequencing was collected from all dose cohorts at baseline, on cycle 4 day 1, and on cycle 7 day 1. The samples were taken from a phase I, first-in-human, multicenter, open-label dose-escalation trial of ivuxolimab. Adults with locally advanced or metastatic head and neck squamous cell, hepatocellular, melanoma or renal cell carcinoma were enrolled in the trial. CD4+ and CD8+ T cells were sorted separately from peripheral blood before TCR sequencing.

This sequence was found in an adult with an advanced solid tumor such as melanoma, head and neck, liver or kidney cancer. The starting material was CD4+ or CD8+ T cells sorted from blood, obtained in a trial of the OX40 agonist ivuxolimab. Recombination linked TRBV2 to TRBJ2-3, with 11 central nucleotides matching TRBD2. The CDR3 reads CASRDRPGFLAGGSSTDTQYF. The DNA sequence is TGTGCCAGCAGAGACAGACCGGGGTTTCTAGCGGGGGGATCTAGCACAGATACGCAGTATTTT.